Sequencing of this TCR beta chain was carried out in a study of blood T cell repertoires in COVID-19. For the study at large: Whether acute or convalescent, the COVID-19 samples came from the United States, Italy and Spain. The cDNA or gDNA used as material had been derived from T cells, B-cell-depleted T cells, or PBMCs.

During active infection, Seattle patients enrolled and were then monitored through disease. Original processing notes: Cell counts per sample came from amplifying reference gene primers. Sequencing used immunoSEQ multiplex PCR; TCRdb keeps in-frame clones, though not all of them. That table supplies the V and J calls and clone size; D and trimming were determined from the DNA. In the table there are roughly 380,000 clones, over 85% of which are singletons. The CDR3 contains 12 residues. The germline gives CDR1 SGDLS, CDR2 YYNGEE. Between the trimmed V and J ends, which lost 10 bases and 2 bases, there was a span of 13 bases.

Sequenced material: peripheral blood. This TCR was recovered from an older woman with COVID-19, enrolled during active disease. This sequence joins TRBV9 and TRBJ2-7, with D perhaps TRBD2 (6 bases). CDR3 residues: CARQEGTYEQYF. CDR3 DNA sequence: TGTGCCCGCCAGGAGGGGACCTACGAGCAGTACTTC. Full variable domain (remainder filled in from reference TRBV9 and TRBJ2-7): DSGVTQTPKHLITATGQRVTLRCSPRSGDLSVYWYQQSLDQGLQFLIQYYNGEERAKGNILERFSAQQFPDLHSELNLSSLELGDSALYFCARQEGTYEQYFGPGTRLTVT.